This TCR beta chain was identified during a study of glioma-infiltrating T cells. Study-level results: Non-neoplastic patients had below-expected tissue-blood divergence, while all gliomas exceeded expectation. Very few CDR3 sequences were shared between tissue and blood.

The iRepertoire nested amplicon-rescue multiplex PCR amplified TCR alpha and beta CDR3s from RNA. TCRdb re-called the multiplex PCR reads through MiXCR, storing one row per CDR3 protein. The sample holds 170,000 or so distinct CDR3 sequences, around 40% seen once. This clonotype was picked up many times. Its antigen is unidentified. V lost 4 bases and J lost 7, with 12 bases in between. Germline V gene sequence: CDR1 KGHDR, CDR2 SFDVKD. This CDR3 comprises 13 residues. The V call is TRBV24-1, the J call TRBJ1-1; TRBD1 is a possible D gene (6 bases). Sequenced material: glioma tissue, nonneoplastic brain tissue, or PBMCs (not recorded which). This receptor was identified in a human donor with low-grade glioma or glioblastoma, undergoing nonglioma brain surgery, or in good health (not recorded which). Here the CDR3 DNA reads TGTGCCACCAGTGACACGGACAGTCTTGAAGCTTTCTTT. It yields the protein CATSDTDSLEAFF.